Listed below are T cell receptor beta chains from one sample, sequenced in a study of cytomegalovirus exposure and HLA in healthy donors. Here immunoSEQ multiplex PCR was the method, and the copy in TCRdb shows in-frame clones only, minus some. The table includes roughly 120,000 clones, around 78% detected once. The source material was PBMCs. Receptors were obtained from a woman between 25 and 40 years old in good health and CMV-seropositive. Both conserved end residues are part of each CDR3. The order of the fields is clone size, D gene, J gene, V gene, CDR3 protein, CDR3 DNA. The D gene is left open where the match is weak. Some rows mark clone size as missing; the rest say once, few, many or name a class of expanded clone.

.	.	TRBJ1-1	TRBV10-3	CAISETPNTEAFF	TGTGCCATCAGTGAGACACCTAACACTGAAGCTTTCTTT
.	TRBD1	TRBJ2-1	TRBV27	CASNTQGKRDNEQFF	TGTGCCAGCAATACACAGGGGAAGAGGGACAATGAGCAGTTCTTC
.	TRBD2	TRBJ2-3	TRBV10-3	CAIRKTSGGPDTQYF	TGTGCCATCAGAAAGACTAGCGGGGGTCCCGATACGCAGTATTTT
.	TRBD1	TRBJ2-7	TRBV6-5	CASKIDRAETYEQYF	TGTGCCAGCAAAATTGACAGGGCCGAAACCTACGAGCAGTACTTC
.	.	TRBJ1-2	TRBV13	CASSFSRRSYGYTF	TGTGCCAGCAGCTTCTCCAGGCGTTCCTATGGCTACACCTTC
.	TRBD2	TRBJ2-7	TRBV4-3	CASSQDIASGGSEQYF	TGCGCCAGCAGCCAAGATATCGCTAGCGGGGGATCCGAGCAGTACTTC
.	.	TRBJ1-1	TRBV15	CATSTILEGTEAFF	TGTGCCACCAGCACGATATTAGAGGGCACTGAAGCTTTCTTT
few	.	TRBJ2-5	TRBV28	CASSLGGTQYF	TGTGCCAGCAGTCTAGGAGGGACCCAGTACTTC
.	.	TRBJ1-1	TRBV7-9	CASSLARRTEAFF	TGTGCCAGCAGCTTAGCCCGGAGGACTGAAGCTTTCTTT
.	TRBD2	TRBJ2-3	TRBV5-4	CASSQTKTAGGSDTQYF	TGTGCCAGCAGCCAAACAAAGACAGCGGGGGGATCAGATACGCAGTATTTT
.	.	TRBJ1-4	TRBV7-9	CASSFAVNEKLFF	TGTGCCAGCAGCTTCGCGGTGAATGAAAAACTGTTTTTT
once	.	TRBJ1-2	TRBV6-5	CASSSLAAGANYGYTF	TGTGCCAGCAGTTCCCTAGCCGCGGGGGCAAACTATGGCTACACCTTC
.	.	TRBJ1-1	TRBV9	CASSPVGGAEAFF	TGTGCCAGCAGTCCCGTGGGGGGGGCTGAAGCTTTCTTT
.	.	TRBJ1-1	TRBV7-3	CASSSGLGTEAFF	TGTGCCAGCAGCTCCGGGTTGGGCACTGAAGCTTTCTTT
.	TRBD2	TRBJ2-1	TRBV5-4	CASSLWGGSEQFF	TGTGCCAGCAGCTTGTGGGGAGGGAGTGAGCAGTTCTTC
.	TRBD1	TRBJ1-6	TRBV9	CASSAGTGANSPLHF	TGTGCCAGCAGCGCTGGCACAGGGGCTAATTCACCCCTCCACTTT
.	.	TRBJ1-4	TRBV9	CASSVGQGSNEKLFF	TGTGCCAGCAGCGTGGGCCAGGGCTCAAATGAAAAACTGTTTTTT
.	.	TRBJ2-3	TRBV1	CTSSHQRGGSTDTQYF	TGCACCAGCAGCCACCAGCGGGGGGGAAGCACAGATACGCAGTATTTT
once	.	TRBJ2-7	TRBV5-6	CASSLTKLYYEQYF	TGTGCCAGCAGCCTCACGAAACTGTACTACGAGCAGTACTTC
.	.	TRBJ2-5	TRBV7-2	CASSPWTRETQYF	TGTGCCAGCAGCCCCTGGACACGAGAGACCCAGTACTTC
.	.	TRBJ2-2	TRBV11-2	CATLTGVRELFF	TGTGCCACCCTGACAGGCGTTCGGGAGCTGTTTTTT
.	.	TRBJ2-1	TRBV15	CATSRDLSKEQFF	TGTGCCACCAGCAGAGATCTCTCTAAGGAGCAGTTCTTC
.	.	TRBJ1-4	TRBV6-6	CASSLKGGNEKLFF	TGTGCCAGCAGTTTGAAAGGGGGTAATGAAAAACTGTTTTTT
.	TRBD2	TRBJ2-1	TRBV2	CASSAESGGKTLQFF	TGTGCCAGCAGTGCGGAAAGCGGGGGGAAGACCTTACAGTTCTTC
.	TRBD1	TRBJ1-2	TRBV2	CASRGDRGANYGYTF	TGTGCCAGCAGGGGGGACAGGGGAGCTAACTATGGCTACACCTTC
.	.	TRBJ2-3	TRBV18	CASSPPSYGGIQTPDTQYF	TGTGCCAGCTCACCACCCTCATACGGGGGAATCCAAACCCCAGATACGCAGTATTTT
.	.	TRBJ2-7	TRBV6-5	CASSSGGEQYF	TGTGCCAGCTCATCTGGCGGGGAGCAGTACTTC
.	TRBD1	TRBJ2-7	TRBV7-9	CASSLGTGSYEQYF	TGTGCCAGCAGTTTAGGGACAGGGAGCTACGAGCAGTACTTC
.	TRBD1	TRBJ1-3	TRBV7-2	CASSMTGPGNTIYF	TGTGCCAGCAGCATGACAGGGCCTGGAAACACCATATATTTT
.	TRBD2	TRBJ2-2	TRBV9	CASSSLSSGVSGELFF	TGTGCCAGCAGCTCCCTCTCTAGCGGGGTCTCCGGGGAGCTGTTTTTT
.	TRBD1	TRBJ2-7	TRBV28	CASSTRTGRFSYEQYF	TGTGCCAGCAGTACCCGGACAGGGCGATTCTCCTACGAGCAGTACTTC
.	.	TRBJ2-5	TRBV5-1	CASRLEQGPQTQYF	TGCGCCAGCCGCCTGGAACAGGGACCTCAGACCCAGTACTTC
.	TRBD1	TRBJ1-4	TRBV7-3	CASSSSGTGNEKLFF	TGTGCCAGCAGCTCCTCCGGGACAGGGAATGAAAAACTGTTTTTT
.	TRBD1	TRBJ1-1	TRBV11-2	CASSSHRQGGRNTEAFF	TGTGCCAGCAGCTCCCATAGACAGGGGGGTCGGAACACTGAAGCTTTCTTT
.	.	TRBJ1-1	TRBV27	CASSFSLRVNTEAFF	TGTGCCAGCAGTTTTTCATTGAGGGTGAACACTGAAGCTTTCTTT
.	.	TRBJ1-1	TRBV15	CATSRDSGPGLAAFF	TGTGCCACCAGCAGAGATAGCGGCCCCGGGCTTGCGGCTTTCTTT
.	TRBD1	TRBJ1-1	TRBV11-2	CASSLVGQGEAFF	TGTGCCAGCAGCTTAGTGGGACAGGGTGAAGCTTTCTTT
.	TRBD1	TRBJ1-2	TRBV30	CAWEPPGGVGYGYTF	TGTGCCTGGGAGCCTCCAGGGGGCGTCGGCTATGGCTACACCTTC
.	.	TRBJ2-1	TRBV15	CATSRQSSEGGGSYNEQFF	TGTGCCACCAGCAGGCAATCCAGCGAGGGGGGGGGCTCCTACAATGAGCAGTTCTTC
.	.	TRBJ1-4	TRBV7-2	CASSLESSTKLFF	TGTGCCAGCAGCTTAGAGAGTTCCACGAAGCTGTTTTTT
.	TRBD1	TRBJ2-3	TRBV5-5	CASSTPDRGGTDTQYF	TGTGCCAGCAGCACCCCGGACAGGGGCGGCACAGATACGCAGTATTTT
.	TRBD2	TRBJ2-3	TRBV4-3	CASSQDAGGYATDTQYF	TGCGCCAGCAGCCAAGACGCCGGGGGGTATGCCACAGATACGCAGTATTTT
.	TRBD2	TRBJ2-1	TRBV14	CASSQVGRGGYNEQFF	TGTGCCAGCAGCCAAGTGGGGCGGGGGGGTTACAATGAGCAGTTCTTC
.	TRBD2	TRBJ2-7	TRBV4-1	CASSQAEVAGGRVYEQYF	TGCGCCAGCAGCCAAGCGGAAGTAGCGGGGGGGCGGGTCTACGAGCAGTACTTC
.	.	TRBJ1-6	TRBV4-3	CASSPSLQGYGGPDSPLHF	TGCGCCAGCAGCCCTTCACTTCAGGGGTATGGTGGACCTGATTCACCCCTCCACTTT
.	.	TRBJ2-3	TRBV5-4	CASSLWGLGPSTDTQYF	TGTGCCAGCAGCTTGTGGGGCCTAGGTCCCTCCACAGATACGCAGTATTTT
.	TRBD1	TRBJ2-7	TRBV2	CASSEDRAEHF	TGTGCCAGCAGTGAGGACAGGGCGGAACACTTC